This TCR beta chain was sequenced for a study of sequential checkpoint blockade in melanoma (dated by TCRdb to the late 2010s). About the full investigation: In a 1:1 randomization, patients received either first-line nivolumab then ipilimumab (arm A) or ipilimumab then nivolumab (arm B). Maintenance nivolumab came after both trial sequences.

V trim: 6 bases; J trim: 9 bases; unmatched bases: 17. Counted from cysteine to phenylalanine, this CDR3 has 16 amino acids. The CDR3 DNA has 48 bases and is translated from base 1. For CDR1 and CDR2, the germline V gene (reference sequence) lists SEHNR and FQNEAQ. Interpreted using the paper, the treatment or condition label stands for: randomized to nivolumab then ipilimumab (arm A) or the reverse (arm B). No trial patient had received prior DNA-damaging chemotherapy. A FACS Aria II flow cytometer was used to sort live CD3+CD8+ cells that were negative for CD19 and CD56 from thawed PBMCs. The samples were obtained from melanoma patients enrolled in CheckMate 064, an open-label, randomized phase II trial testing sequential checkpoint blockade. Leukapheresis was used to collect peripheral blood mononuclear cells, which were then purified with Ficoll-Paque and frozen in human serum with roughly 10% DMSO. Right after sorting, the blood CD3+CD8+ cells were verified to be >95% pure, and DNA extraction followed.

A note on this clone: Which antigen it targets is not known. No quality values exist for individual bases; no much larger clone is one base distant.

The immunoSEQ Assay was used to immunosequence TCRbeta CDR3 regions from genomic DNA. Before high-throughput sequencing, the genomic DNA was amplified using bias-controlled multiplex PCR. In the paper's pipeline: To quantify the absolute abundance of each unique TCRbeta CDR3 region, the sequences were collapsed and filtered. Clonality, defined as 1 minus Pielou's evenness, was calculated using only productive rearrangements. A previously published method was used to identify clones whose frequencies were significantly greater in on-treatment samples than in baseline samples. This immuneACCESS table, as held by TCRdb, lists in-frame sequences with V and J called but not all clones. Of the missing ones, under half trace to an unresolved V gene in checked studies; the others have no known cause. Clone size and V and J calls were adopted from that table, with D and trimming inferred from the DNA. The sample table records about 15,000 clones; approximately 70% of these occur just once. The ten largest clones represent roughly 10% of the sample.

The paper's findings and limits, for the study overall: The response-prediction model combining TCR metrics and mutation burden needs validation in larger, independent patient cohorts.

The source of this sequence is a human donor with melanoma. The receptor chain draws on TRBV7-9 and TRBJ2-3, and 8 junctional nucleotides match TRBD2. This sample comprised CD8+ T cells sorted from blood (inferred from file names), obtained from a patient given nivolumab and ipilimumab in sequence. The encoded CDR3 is CASRKKGLVFEETQYF. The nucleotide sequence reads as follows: TGTGCCAGCAGGAAAAAGGGACTAGTGTTTGAGGAAACGCAGTATTTT.